The 5 T cell receptor beta chains reported below all come from one sample, sequenced in a study of post-analysis software for immune sequencing data (dated by TCRdb to 2015 to 2017). No antigen has been assigned to these receptors. The library was generated by PCR. The sequencer was an Illumina HiSeq 2500. Unique molecular identifiers were incorporated into TCR beta cDNA libraries to reduce PCR and sequencing biases. TCRdb trimmed public reads at Q25 via fastp, called clones via MiXCR and kept in-frame beta chains. Rows matching on CDR3 protein sequence are summarized as one entry with the most common DNA and genes. This sample has about 380,000 distinct CDR3 sequences in its table, and around a third of those were observed once. 10% to 15% of the sample is held by the ten biggest clonotypes. The paper's findings and limits, for the study overall: Significantly higher frequencies in patients than in controls were found for roughly 5 TRBV segments, including TRBV5-6, TRBV5-1 and TRBV20-1.

Material: blood. The receptors stem from a girl aged 5-17 years with multiple sclerosis.

The rearrangement joins TRBV10-3 to TRBJ1-2; 10 bases are shared with TRBD1. Trimming cost V 8 bases and J 4 bases; bases outside gene matches: 4. Per germline, CDR1 ENHRY and CDR2 SYGVKD. The CDR3 runs to 13 residues. CDR3 amino acids: CAISGTGVYGYTF. CDR3 DNA sequence: TGTGCCATCTCCGGGACAGGGGTCTATGGCTACACCTTC.

This clonotype was seen a handful of times. The CDR3 loop is CAILNRGNEQFF. The CDR3 DNA is TGTGCCATTCTAAACAGGGGCAATGAGCAGTTCTTC. V usage is TRBV6-2 or TRBV6-3 and J usage is TRBJ2-1, with 7 bases aligning to TRBD1. The CDR3 totals 12 residues. With V trimmed by 10 bases and J by 6 bases, 6 bases remained unmatched. CDR1 is MNHEY, CDR2 SVGEGT, per germline.

The chain recombines TRBV3-1 with TRBJ2-3; D is undetermined. The germline CDR1 and CDR2 sequences are LGHDT and YNNKEL (reference sequence). Trimming pared 0 bases from V and 2 bases from J, leaving 15 bases between. The CDR3 covers 17 residues. The CDR3 sequence: CASSQDHRTANTDTQYF. The DNA of the CDR3 is TGTGCCAGCAGCCAAGATCACCGGACCGCTAACACAGATACGCAGTATTTT.

This clonotype was observed a handful of times. This chain connects TRBV7-2 to TRBJ1-1; D is unclear. CDR1 is SGHTA and CDR2 is FQGNSA in the germline V gene. The V end lost 5 bases, the J end lost 4 bases, and 8 bases lay between the germline ends. The CDR3 spans 12 residues. CDR3 DNA sequence: TGTGCCAGCAGCCAGTCCGGCACTGAAGCTTTCTTT. It codes for CASSQSGTEAFF. Full variable domain (missing parts from reference TRBV7-2 and TRBJ1-1): GAGVSQSPSNKVTEKGKDVELRCDPISGHTALYWYRQSLGQGLEFLIYFQGNSAPDKSGLPSDRFSAERTGGSVSTLTIQRTQQEDSAVYLCASSQSGTEAFFGQGTRLTVV.

The chain links TRBV4-1 to TRBJ1-4, with a tentative D call TRBD1 (5 bases). Germline V gene lookup returns CDR1 MGHRA and CDR2 YSYEKL. The CDR3 runs to 17 residues. The V end was cut by 7 bases, the J end by 0 bases, with 18 bases between. CDR3 coding DNA: TGCGCCAGCACCGCAAGTCTCCAGGGAGCAACTAATGAAAAACTGTTTTTT. It specifies CASTASLQGATNEKLFF.